This TCR beta chain originates from a study of OX40 agonist ivuxolimab in advanced cancers. Regarding the study as a whole: Partial responders receiving 0.1-3.0 mg/kg showed among the lowest clonal expansion. More expanded clones were seen, on average, in CD8+ T cells than in CD4+.

This CDR3 has 14 residues. V was trimmed by 3 bases and J by 8 bases, leaving 16 bases between them. Germline V CDR1 and CDR2: SGHNT, YYREEE (reference sequence). Points on this clone: What it binds is not known.

Assay used: immunoSEQ multiplex PCR; TCRdb lists only in-frame clones, some missing. The table has 45,000 to 55,000 clones, roughly nine tenths seen once. Exclusion applied to patients with autoimmune disease history or systemic immunosuppression. The timepoints at which blood was sampled were baseline, cycle 4 day 1, and cycle 7 day 1. The sample in question was CD4+ or CD8+ T cells sorted from blood, obtained in a trial of the OX40 agonist ivuxolimab. The chain links TRBV5-4 to TRBJ2-3, with D uncertain. This receptor was taken from an adult with an advanced solid tumor such as melanoma, head and neck, liver or kidney cancer. The CDR3 coding sequence is TGTGCCAGCAGCTCAGGTGAAGATCCTGGTACGCAGTATTTT. It is translated as CASSSGEDPGTQYF.